The T cell receptor (beta chain) under discussion was sequenced for a study of blood T cell repertoires in COVID-19. As processed by the authors: Nucleated cell counts were estimated from reference gene primer amplification. The repertoire was sequenced with immunoSEQ multiplex PCR; TCRdb's copy has only in-frame clones and lacks some. Clonal size and the V and J genes are those of that table, whereas D and trimming came from the DNA. The sample records under 95,000 clones, 85% being singletons. One Seattle source followed patients from active infection through their disease course. V lost 5 bases, J lost 3 bases, and 6 bases stayed unmatched. CDR3 length: 15 residues. Per germline, CDR1 MNHEY and CDR2 SVGAGI.

The rearrangement links TRBV6-5 to TRBJ2-1; 8 bases are a match to TRBD2. This clonotype was sampled from a man between 45 and 60 years old with COVID-19, enrolled during active disease. Material for sequencing was peripheral blood. The CDR3 sequence is CASSTGLGLYNEQFF. The CDR3 nucleotides read TGTGCCAGCAGTACGGGACTAGGACTCTACAATGAGCAGTTCTTC.